The 18 T cell receptor beta chains reported below all come from one sample, sequenced in a study of blood T cell repertoires in COVID-19. Produced via immunoSEQ multiplex PCR; TCRdb's table is partial and in-frame only. In the table there are around 150,000 clones, 75% to 80% of which are singletons. Sequenced material: peripheral blood. Source of these receptors: a woman older than 75 with acute or convalescent COVID-19.

V gene TRBV30 combines with J gene TRBJ1-1, with D possibly being TRBD1 (5 bases). The germline V gene encodes CDR1 GTSNPN and CDR2 SVGIG (reference sequence). V gave up 2 bases and J gave up 5 bases, with 9 bases separating them. The CDR3 totals 12 residues. The CDR3 DNA reads as TGTGCCTGGAGTCATCAGGGAACTGAAGCTTTCTTT. This translates into CAWSHQGTEAFF.

The V and J genes are TRBV30 and TRBJ1-1; no clear D gene. Trimming left V 4 bases short and J 1 base short, with 4 bases between. The CDR3 has 11 amino acids. CDR1 GTSNPN and CDR2 SVGIG come from the germline V gene (reference sequence). In DNA form, the CDR3 reads TGTGCCTGGAACAAGAACACTGAAGCTTTCTTT. Its translation is CAWNKNTEAFF.

This clone was counted a few times. J is TRBJ2-7 and V is TRBV30, with D possibly being TRBD1 (6 bases). The CDR3 has 14 residues. V lost 5 bases and J 3 bases, leaving 17 bases between the germline ends. CDR1 and CDR2 from the germline V gene are GTSNPN and SVGIG (reference sequence). The CDR3 is CAWRPGQPFYEQYF. Here the CDR3 DNA reads TGTGCCTGGCGCCCTGGACAGCCATTCTACGAGCAGTACTTC. Supplemented by reference TRBV30 and TRBJ2-7, the full variable domain reads SQTIHQWPATLVQPVGSPLSLECTVEGTSNPNLYWYRQAAGRGLQLLFYSVGIGQISSEVPQNLSASRPQDRQFILSSKKLLLSDSGFYLCAWRPGQPFYEQYFGPGTRLTVT.

This chain links TRBV7-9 with TRBJ2-7, with 7 bases lining up with TRBD1. The CDR3 length is 15 residues. The germline V gene encodes CDR1 SEHNR and CDR2 FQNEAQ (reference sequence). V dropped 1 base and J dropped 0; count of bases not matched to a gene: 3. The CDR3 DNA is TGTGCCAGCAGCTTAGACAGGGGAAGCTCCTACGAGCAGTACTTC. It yields the protein CASSLDRGSSYEQYF.

V usage is TRBV7-9 and J usage is TRBJ2-1; D may be TRBD2 (6 bases). V gave up 6 bases and J gave up 6 bases, with 21 bases separating them. This CDR3 spans 16 amino acids. CDR1 and CDR2 (germline): SEHNR, FQNEAQ (reference sequence). The CDR3 bases are TGTGCCAGCAGAACCCGGGTGGCGGGATGGGGCAATGAGCAGTTCTTC. It specifies CASRTRVAGWGNEQFF. Using reference TRBV7-9 and TRBJ2-1 for the parts outside the CDR3, the full variable domain is DTGVSQNPRHKITKRGQNVTFRCDPISEHNRLYWYRQTLGQGPEFLTYFQNEAQLEKSRLLSDRFSAERPKGSFSTLEIQRTEQGDSAMYLCASRTRVAGWGNEQFFGPGTRLTVL.

The CDR3 DNA is TGTGCCAGCAGCTTGGCAGGTAACCAAGAGACCCAGTACTTC. Protein sequence: CASSLAGNQETQYF. The chain is built from TRBV7-9 and TRBJ2-5; D gene unclear. The CDR3 extends over 14 amino acids. Trimming took off 3 bases at V and 0 bases at J, with 8 bases between the two ends. The germline V gene has CDR1 SEHNR and CDR2 FQNEAQ (reference sequence). Looking up the rest from reference TRBV7-9 and TRBJ2-5 gives the full variable domain: DTGVSQNPRHKITKRGQNVTFRCDPISEHNRLYWYRQTLGQGPEFLTYFQNEAQLEKSRLLSDRFSAERPKGSFSTLEIQRTEQGDSAMYLCASSLAGNQETQYFGPGTRLLVL.

This chain uses TRBV24-1 with TRBJ1-2; D might be TRBD1 (5 bases). The ends were cut back, 2 bases at V and 8 bases at J, with 14 bases in the middle. Germline V CDR1 and CDR2: KGHDR, SFDVKD. CDR3 length equals 14 residues. CDR3 in DNA: TGTGCCACCAGTGATTCAGGGCGCGCGGGAGGCTACACCTTC. It encodes CATSDSGRAGGYTF.

This clone was seen a handful of times. The chain has TRBV9 and TRBJ2-1; 11 nucleotides align to TRBD2. CDR1 SGDLS and CDR2 YYNGEE come from the germline V gene. This CDR3 comprises 16 residues. Germline trimming cut 0 bases from V and 10 bases from J; bases unmatched to any gene: 9. Here the CDR3 reads CASSVGVTSGVREQFF. DNA of the CDR3: TGTGCCAGCAGCGTAGGGGTGACTAGCGGGGTAAGGGAGCAGTTCTTC.

The chain has TRBV5-1 and TRBJ1-1; tentatively, D is TRBD1 (6 bases). Trimming removed 0 bases from V and 5 bases from J, with 14 bases in between. This CDR3 has 15 amino acids. Germline CDR1 SGHRS, CDR2 YFSETQ. Here the CDR3 reads CASSLAQGRGTEAFF. The CDR3 DNA follows: TGCGCCAGCAGCTTGGCTCAGGGGCGAGGGACTGAAGCTTTCTTT.

There are a few counts of this clone. The genes are TRBV13 and TRBJ2-5; 8 nucleotides line up with TRBD2. CDR1 and CDR2 from the germline V gene are PRHDT and FYEKMQ (reference sequence). This CDR3 is 18 amino acids long. The junction had 13 bases not matched to a gene; V was cut back by 2 bases and J by 2 bases. CDR3 bases: TGTGCCAGCAGCTTATCCCAGGGAGGTAGCGGGGATCAAGAGACCCAGTACTTC. It codes for CASSLSQGGSGDQETQYF. The full variable domain, completed using reference TRBV13 and TRBJ2-5, is AAGVIQSPRHLIKEKRETATLKCYPIPRHDTVYWYQQGPGQDPQFLISFYEKMQSDKGSIPDRFSAQQFSDYHSELNMSSLELGDSALYFCASSLSQGGSGDQETQYFGPGTRLLVL.

The J gene is TRBJ2-1, the V gene TRBV3-1 (or the pseudogene TRBV3-2); 7 nucleotides line up with TRBD1. CDR1 LGHDT and CDR2 YNNKEL come from the germline V gene (reference sequence). Trimming cost V 5 bases and J 4 bases; bases outside gene matches: 2. The length of the CDR3 is 13 residues. CDR3 coding DNA: TGTGCCAGCAGCACAGGGGTTTACAATGAGCAGTTCTTC. Translation gives CASSTGVYNEQFF.

This sequence joins TRBV6-5 and TRBJ2-1; TRBD2 might be the D (6 bases). CDR1 is MNHEY, CDR2 SVGAGI, per germline. The CDR3 consists of 14 residues. The germline V and J ends were trimmed by 5 bases and 6 bases, with 14 bases remaining between them. The CDR3 DNA sequence: TGTGCCAGCAGTCCTCGTCTCGGGGGCAATGAGCAGTTCTTC. Translation gives CASSPRLGGNEQFF.

V usage is TRBV3-1 (or the pseudogene TRBV3-2) and J usage is TRBJ1-6, with D maybe TRBD1 (6 bases). The CDR3 length is 14 residues. Trimming took off 1 base at V and 10 bases at J, with 11 bases between the two ends. In germline, CDR1 is LGHDT, CDR2 YNNKEL (reference sequence). The CDR3 DNA follows: TGTGCCAGCAGCCAAGGACAGGTAGGATCACCCCTCCACTTT. This translates into CASSQGQVGSPLHF.

The J gene is TRBJ1-1, the V gene TRBV3-1 (or the pseudogene TRBV3-2); D is ambiguous. The CDR3 runs 11 residues. Germline V gene data show CDR1 as LGHDT and CDR2 as YNNKEL (reference sequence). With 3 bases removed from V and 4 bases from J, the gap between germline ends came to 3 bases. CDR3 sequence: CASSHGTEAFF. The CDR3 nucleotides read TGTGCCAGCAGCCACGGCACTGAAGCTTTCTTT.

This sequence joins TRBV4-1 and TRBJ1-2; D possibly corresponds to TRBD1 (6 bases). Germline assignment: CDR1 MGHRA and CDR2 YSYEKL. Trimming took 3 bases from V and 2 from J, leaving 10 bases between them. There are 14 residues in the CDR3. The CDR3 here is CASSQDSENYGYTF. DNA of the CDR3: TGCGCCAGCAGCCAGGACAGCGAGAACTATGGCTACACCTTC.

CDR3 nucleotide sequence: TGTGCCAGCAGTTTATGGTCCAGCGGGGCCTCCTACAATGAGCAGTTCTTC. Translation gives CASSLWSSGASYNEQFF. V is TRBV27 and J is TRBJ2-1; 7 nucleotides align to TRBD2. The CDR3 sequence is 17 residues long. Germline loops: CDR1 MNHEY, CDR2 SMNVEV (reference sequence). J was trimmed by 0 bases and V by 1 base; bases with no gene match: 6.

The V call is TRBV25-1, the J call TRBJ1-4; 7 bases align to TRBD1. This CDR3 spans 13 amino acids. Germline V gene lookup returns CDR1 MGHDK and CDR2 SYGVNS. The ends lost 6 bases at V and 3 bases at J; junction bases unmatched: 1. The DNA of the CDR3 is TGTGCCAGCAGGGACAGGTCTAATGAAAAACTGTTTTTT. Its translation: CASRDRSNEKLFF.

The CDR3 DNA follows: TGCAGCGTTGAAAAGGGCAGGGGAGGGTTCGGCCAAGAGACCCAGTACTTC. Protein sequence: CSVEKGRGGFGQETQYF. The chain recombines TRBV29-1 with TRBJ2-5; weak D call: TRBD2 (7 bases). Germline lookup yields CDR1 SQVTM and CDR2 ANQGSEA. The CDR3 loop spans 17 amino acids. Trimming pared 2 bases from V and 1 base from J, leaving 20 bases between.